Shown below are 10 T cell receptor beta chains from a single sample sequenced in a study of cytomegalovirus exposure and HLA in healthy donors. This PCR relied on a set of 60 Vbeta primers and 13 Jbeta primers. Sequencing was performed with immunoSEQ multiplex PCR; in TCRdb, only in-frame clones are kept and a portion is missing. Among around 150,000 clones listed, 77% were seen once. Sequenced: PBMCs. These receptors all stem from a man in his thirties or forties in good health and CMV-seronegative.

The DNA of the CDR3 is TGTGCCAGCAGTTTCGACAGGACCGCGGAAGCTTTCTTT. Its protein product is CASSFDRTAEAFF. The chain recombines TRBV27 with TRBJ1-1, with D maybe TRBD1 (6 bases). There are 13 residues in the CDR3. The ends were cut back, 3 bases at V and 8 bases at J, with 13 bases in the middle. Germline values: CDR1 MNHEY, CDR2 SMNVEV (reference sequence).

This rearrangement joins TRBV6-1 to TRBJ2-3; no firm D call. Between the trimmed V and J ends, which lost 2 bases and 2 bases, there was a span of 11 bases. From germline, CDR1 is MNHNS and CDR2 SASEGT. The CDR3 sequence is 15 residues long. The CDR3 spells CASSEQRRLTDTQYF. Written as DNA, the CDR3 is TGTGCCAGCAGTGAACAAAGGAGACTCACAGATACGCAGTATTTT.

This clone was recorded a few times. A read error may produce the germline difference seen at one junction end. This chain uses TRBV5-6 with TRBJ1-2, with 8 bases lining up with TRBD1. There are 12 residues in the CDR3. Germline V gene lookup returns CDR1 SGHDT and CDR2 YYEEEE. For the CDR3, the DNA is TGTGCCAGCAGCCAGGACAGGGATTCCTACTCCTTC. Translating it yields CASSQDRDSYSF.

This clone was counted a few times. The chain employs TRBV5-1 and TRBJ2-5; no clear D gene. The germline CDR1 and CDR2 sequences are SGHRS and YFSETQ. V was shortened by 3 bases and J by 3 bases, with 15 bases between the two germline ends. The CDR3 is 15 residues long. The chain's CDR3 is CASSYRVELKETQYF. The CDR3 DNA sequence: TGCGCCAGCAGCTATCGGGTCGAACTAAAAGAGACCCAGTACTTC.

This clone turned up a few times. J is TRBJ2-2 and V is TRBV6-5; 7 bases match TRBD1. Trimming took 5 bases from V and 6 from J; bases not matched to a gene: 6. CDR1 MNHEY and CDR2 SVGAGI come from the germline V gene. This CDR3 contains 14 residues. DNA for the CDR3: TGTGCCAGCAGTGAGGGGACAGACTCCGGGGAGCTGTTTTTT. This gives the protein CASSEGTDSGELFF.

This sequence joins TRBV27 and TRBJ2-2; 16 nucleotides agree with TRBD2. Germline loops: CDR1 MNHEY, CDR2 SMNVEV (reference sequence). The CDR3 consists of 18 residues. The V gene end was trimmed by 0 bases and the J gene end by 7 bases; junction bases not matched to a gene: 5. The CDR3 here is CASSLSGTSGRGGGELFF. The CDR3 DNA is TGTGCCAGCAGTTTATCCGGGACTAGCGGGAGGGGGGGCGGGGAGCTGTTTTTT.

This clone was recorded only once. CDR3 loop: CASSPVGGTPLPEQYF. The CDR3 DNA reads TGCGCCAGCAGTCCCGTGGGGGGGACACCCCTACCCGAGCAGTACTTC. The gene calls are TRBV23-1 and TRBJ2-7; TRBD2 is a possible D gene (7 bases). TRBV23-1 falls under the ORF class, with uncertain function. Trimming removed 4 bases at V and 6 bases at J, with 22 bases between. The CDR3 is made up of 16 amino acids.

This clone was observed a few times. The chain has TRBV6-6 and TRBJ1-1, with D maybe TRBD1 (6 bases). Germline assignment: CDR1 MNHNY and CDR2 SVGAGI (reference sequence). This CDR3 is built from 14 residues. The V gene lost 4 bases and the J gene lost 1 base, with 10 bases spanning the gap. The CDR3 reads CASSSQGTNTEAFF. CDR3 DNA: TGTGCCAGCAGTTCACAGGGAACGAACACTGAAGCTTTCTTT.

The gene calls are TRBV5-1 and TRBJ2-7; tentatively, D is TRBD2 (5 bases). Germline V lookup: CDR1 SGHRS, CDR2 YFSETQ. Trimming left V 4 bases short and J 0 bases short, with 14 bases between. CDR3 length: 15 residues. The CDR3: CASSLASGFSYEQYF. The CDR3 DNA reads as TGCGCCAGCAGCCTGGCGAGCGGTTTCTCCTACGAGCAGTACTTC.

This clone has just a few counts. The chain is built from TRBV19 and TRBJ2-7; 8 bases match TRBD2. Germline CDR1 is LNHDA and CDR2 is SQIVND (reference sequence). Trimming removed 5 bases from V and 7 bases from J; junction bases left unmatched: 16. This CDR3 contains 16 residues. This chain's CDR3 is CASSLRLASGTGEQYF. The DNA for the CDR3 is TGTGCCAGTAGTCTACGACTAGCGTCCGGGACGGGGGAGCAGTACTTC.